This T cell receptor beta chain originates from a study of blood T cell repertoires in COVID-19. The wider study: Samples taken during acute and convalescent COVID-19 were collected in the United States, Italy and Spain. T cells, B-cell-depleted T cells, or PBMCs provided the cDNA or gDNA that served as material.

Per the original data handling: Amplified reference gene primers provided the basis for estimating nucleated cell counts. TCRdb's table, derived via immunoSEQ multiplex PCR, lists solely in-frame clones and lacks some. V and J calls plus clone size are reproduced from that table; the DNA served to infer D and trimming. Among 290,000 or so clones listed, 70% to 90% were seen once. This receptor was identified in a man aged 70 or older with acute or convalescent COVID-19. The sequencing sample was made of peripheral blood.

CDR3 bases: TGTGCCAGTTCCGCTAAGACAGCTAGCACAGATACGCAGTATTTT. Amino acids: CASSAKTASTDTQYF. The V call is TRBV19, the J call TRBJ2-3, with D maybe TRBD1 (5 bases). Germline-derived CDR1 and CDR2 are LNHDA and SQIVND (reference sequence). Trimming left V 8 bases short and J 0 bases short, with 15 bases between. The length of the CDR3 is 15 residues.